The 24 T cell receptor beta chains listed next were all sequenced from one sample in a study of blood T cell repertoires in COVID-19. The assay was immunoSEQ multiplex PCR, and TCRdb's table has in-frame clones only and misses some. Of roughly 200,000 clones in the sample, roughly 86% were seen once. The sequenced material came from PBMCs or T cells enriched from blood (not recorded which). The receptors derive from a man aged 40-50 years with acute COVID-19.

This clone was recorded only once. The V call is TRBV28, the J call TRBJ2-7; maybe TRBD1 (6 bases). Trimming took 2 bases from V and 2 from J, leaving 10 bases between them. The germline CDR1 and CDR2 sequences are MDHEN and SYDVKM. The CDR3 totals 14 residues. CDR3 protein: CASSLRGGTYEQYF. The DNA of the CDR3 is TGTGCCAGCAGTTTACGAGGGGGAACCTACGAGCAGTACTTC.

The V and J genes are TRBV4-2 and TRBJ2-6, with TRBD1 matching over 10 bases. The V and J ends lost 0 bases and 4 bases, in that order; junction bases with no gene match: 12. There are 20 residues in the CDR3. Germline V gene sequence: CDR1 LGHNA, CDR2 YNFKEQ. The CDR3 sequence is CASSQDTLTGGALGANVLTF. CDR3 in DNA: TGTGCCAGCAGCCAAGATACGCTGACAGGGGGCGCGTTGGGGGCCAACGTCCTGACTTTC.

J is TRBJ1-5 and V is TRBV15, with no clear D. With 1 base removed from V and 1 base from J, the gap between germline ends came to 8 bases. Germline loops: CDR1 LNHNV, CDR2 YYDKDF (reference sequence). The CDR3 is made up of 15 amino acids. The CDR3 region has the DNA TGTGCCACCAGCAGAGTTGTGTCGAGCAATCAGCCCCAGCATTTT. This encodes CATSRVVSSNQPQHF. Filled out from reference TRBV15 and TRBJ1-5, the complete variable domain reads DAMVIQNPRYQVTQFGKPVTLSCSQTLNHNVMYWYQQKSSQAPKLLFHYYDKDFNNEADTPDNFQSRRPNTSFCFLDIRSPGLGDTAMYLCATSRVVSSNQPQHFGDGTRLSIL.

The V and J genes are TRBV7-3 and TRBJ2-1; 10 bases agree with TRBD1. CDR1 is SGHTA, CDR2 FQGTGA, per germline. With V trimmed by 5 bases and J by 6 bases, 10 bases remained unmatched. The CDR3 has 16 amino acids. CDR3 in DNA: TGTGCCAGCAGCGCAACCATCGGGACAGGGGCCAATGAGCAGTTCTTC. Amino acids: CASSATIGTGANEQFF.

With regard to this clone: At the DNA level, this CDR3 is encoded by other sequences in the same sample as well. The rearrangement links TRBV12-3 or TRBV12-4 to TRBJ2-7; no clear D gene. The ends were cut back, 6 bases at V and 0 bases at J, with 6 bases in the middle. CDR3 length equals 12 residues. This CDR3 is CASSPGSYEQYF. The CDR3 DNA follows: TGTGCCAGCAGCCCCGGCTCCTACGAGCAGTACTTC.

This clone was counted once. The chain employs TRBV28 and TRBJ2-3; TRBD1 matches 8 bases. The V gene end was trimmed by 7 bases and the J gene end by 6 bases; junction bases not matched to a gene: 9. The CDR3 has 14 amino acids. Germline lookup yields CDR1 MDHEN and CDR2 SYDVKM. CDR3 sequence (DNA): TGTGCCAGCAACCTCGGACAGGGTGTGGATACGCAGTATTTT. This sequence encodes CASNLGQGVDTQYF.

The chain carries TRBV28 and TRBJ1-2, with a weak D call TRBD1 (5 bases). Germline-derived CDR1 and CDR2 are MDHEN and SYDVKM. The ends were cut back, 9 bases at V and 4 bases at J, with 18 bases in the middle. The CDR3 consists of 14 residues. In DNA form, the CDR3 reads TGTGCCAGTTTTAACGGAGGGGTTCTCTATGGCTACACCTTC. It codes for CASFNGGVLYGYTF.

This chain links TRBV5-1 with TRBJ1-2, with D maybe TRBD1 (5 bases). The ends were cut back, 4 bases at V and 1 base at J, with 11 bases in the middle. This CDR3 has 14 amino acids. Germline V lookup: CDR1 SGHRS, CDR2 YFSETQ. The chain's CDR3 is CASSQSQGNYGYTF. CDR3 DNA sequence: TGCGCCAGCAGCCAATCTCAGGGTAACTATGGCTACACCTTC.

The J gene is TRBJ1-5, the V gene TRBV18; 7 bases align to TRBD1. Germline V lookup: CDR1 KGHSH, CDR2 LQKENI. V shed 4 bases, J shed 1 base, and the junction held 4 bases outside the gene matches. CDR3 size: 15 residues. CDR3 in amino acids: CASSLTGTSNQPQHF. As DNA, the CDR3 is TGTGCCAGCTCACTGACAGGGACCAGCAATCAGCCCCAGCATTTT.

The V call is TRBV7-9, the J call TRBJ2-6, with D perhaps TRBD2 (5 bases). The CDR3 runs 16 residues. CDR1 and CDR2 from the germline V gene are SEHNR and FQNEAQ (reference sequence). Trimming pared 1 base from V and 1 base from J, leaving 8 bases between. CDR3 in amino acids: CASSLGSGSGANVLTF. CDR3 bases: TGTGCCAGCAGCTTAGGATCGGGATCTGGGGCCAACGTCCTGACTTTC.

The V call is TRBV6-2 or TRBV6-3, the J call TRBJ2-1; the match to TRBD1 covers 11 bases. This CDR3 spans 18 amino acids. CDR1 MNHEY and CDR2 SVGEGT come from the germline V gene. Unmatched junction bases numbered 14, after V lost 6 bases and J lost 4 bases. The CDR3 region is CASSPHVGDRGMYNEQFF. The CDR3 DNA sequence: TGTGCCAGCAGCCCCCACGTCGGGGACAGGGGGATGTACAATGAGCAGTTCTTC.

The V and J genes are TRBV30 and TRBJ2-7; TRBD2 is a possible D gene (5 bases). V was pared by 4 bases and J by 0 bases, with 13 bases between. There are 14 residues in the CDR3. Germline V lookup: CDR1 GTSNPN, CDR2 SVGIG (reference sequence). Here the CDR3 DNA reads TGTGCCTGGACTATGGGGAGACCCTCCTACGAGCAGTACTTC. This gives the protein CAWTMGRPSYEQYF.

This clone appeared once. The chain carries TRBV6-5 and TRBJ2-7; D may be TRBD1 (6 bases). The germline CDR1 and CDR2 sequences are MNHEY and SVGAGI. V was shortened by 6 bases and J by 5 bases, with 14 bases between the two germline ends. This CDR3 contains 13 residues. The CDR3 coding sequence is TGTGCCAGCAGCCCAAACAGGGCCCACGAGCAGTACTTC. As protein: CASSPNRAHEQYF.

This clone appeared a few times. The V call is TRBV15, the J call TRBJ2-1, with 9 bases identical to TRBD2. After removal of 0 bases from V and 9 bases from J, the junction contained 12 bases not matched to a gene. The CDR3 has 17 amino acids. Germline assignment: CDR1 LNHNV and CDR2 YYDKDF (reference sequence). CDR3 bases: TGTGCCACCAGCAGAGATTTAAATCGAGCGGGAGGTCCTGAGCAGTTCTTC. Translated: CATSRDLNRAGGPEQFF.

There are a few counts of this clone. The chain uses TRBV5-1 and TRBJ2-1; no definite D call. V was cut by 0 bases and J by 4 bases, with 11 bases left in between. Germline V CDR1 and CDR2: SGHRS, YFSETQ. This CDR3 contains 15 residues. As DNA, the CDR3 is TGCGCCAGCAGCTTGGAGCATGGCGGTTACAATGAGCAGTTCTTC. Residues: CASSLEHGGYNEQFF. The full variable domain, in which reference TRBV5-1 and TRBJ2-1 provide the parts outside the CDR3, is KAGVTQTPRYLIKTRGQQVTLSCSPISGHRSVSWYQQTPGQGLQFLFEYFSETQRNKGNFPGRFSGRQFSNSRSEMNVSTLELGDSALYLCASSLEHGGYNEQFFGPGTRLTVL.

The DNA of the CDR3 is TGCGCCAGCAGCGGCCCACTGGCGGGAGGGTTGTATGAGCAGTTCTTC. It translates to CASSGPLAGGLYEQFF. The chain employs TRBV5-1 and TRBJ2-1; the match to TRBD2 covers 9 bases. Germline trimming cut 4 bases from V and 8 bases from J; bases unmatched to any gene: 13. Germline-derived CDR1 and CDR2 are SGHRS and YFSETQ. CDR3 length: 16 residues. Drawing the rest from reference TRBV5-1 and TRBJ2-1, the complete variable domain is KAGVTQTPRYLIKTRGQQVTLSCSPISGHRSVSWYQQTPGQGLQFLFEYFSETQRNKGNFPGRFSGRQFSNSRSEMNVSTLELGDSALYLCASSGPLAGGLYEQFFGPGTRLTVL.

CDR3 region: CSVEDRRRVSADTQYF. The CDR3 DNA is TGCAGCGTTGAAGATCGCCGGCGGGTTTCCGCAGATACGCAGTATTTT. The chain has TRBV29-1 and TRBJ2-3, with D possibly matching TRBD2 (5 bases). Deletions cut 0 bases from V and 4 bases from J, with 17 bases between. CDR1 and CDR2 (germline): SQVTM, ANQGSEA. The CDR3 is 16 residues long.

The J gene is TRBJ2-7, the V gene TRBV11-2; TRBD2 agrees at 7 bases. This CDR3 is built from 15 residues. The germline V gene encodes CDR1 SGHAT and CDR2 FQNNGV. V trimming: 3 bases; J trimming: 0 bases; junction bases outside the gene matches: 5. The CDR3 loop reads CASSLRGTLSYEQYF. In DNA, the CDR3 is TGTGCCAGCAGCTTGCGGGGGACCCTCTCCTACGAGCAGTACTTC.

The J gene is TRBJ2-2, the V gene TRBV10-3; 7 positions agree with TRBD2. This CDR3 has 14 residues. V gave up 3 bases and J gave up 7 bases; unmatched junction bases: 5. Germline V CDR1 and CDR2: ENHRY, SYGVKD. CDR3 amino acids: CAISEVREDGELFF. CDR3 nucleotide sequence: TGTGCCATCAGTGAAGTCCGGGAGGACGGGGAGCTGTTTTTT.

The chain combines TRBV7-8 with TRBJ2-7; 9 nucleotides match TRBD1. J lost 5 bases, V lost 3 bases, and 5 bases had no gene match. The length of the CDR3 is 14 residues. Germline loops: CDR1 SGHVS, CDR2 FQNEAQ. Written as DNA, the CDR3 is TGTGCCAGCAGCTTCCGGGACAGGGTTCACGAGCAGTACTTC. This sequence encodes CASSFRDRVHEQYF.

The chain uses TRBV6-5 and TRBJ2-3, with no clear D. This CDR3 contains 10 residues. V was trimmed by 7 bases and J by 8 bases, leaving 7 bases between them. The germline CDR1 and CDR2 sequences are MNHEY and SVGAGI. The CDR3 region is CASMQATQYF. CDR3 nucleotides: TGTGCCAGCATGCAGGCTACGCAGTATTTT.

The chain has TRBV21-1 and TRBJ2-5; TRBD2 is the table's D call, not checked against the DNA. TRBV21-1 constitutes a pseudogene. This CDR3 has 15 residues. The CDR3 DNA reads as TGTGCCAGCAGCGTACCCGGGAGGCCCCCCAGGACCCAGTACTTC. This translates into CASSVPGRPPRTQYF.

The CDR3 coding sequence is TGTGCCAGCAGCTTGGAAACTAGCGGGAGACACGGTGAGCAGTTCTTC. This sequence encodes CASSLETSGRHGEQFF. The chain has TRBV5-6 and TRBJ2-1; 11 positions agree with TRBD2. This CDR3 contains 16 residues. Trimming cost V 0 bases and J 9 bases; bases outside gene matches: 8. Germline V gene data show CDR1 as SGHDT and CDR2 as YYEEEE.

The rearrangement joins TRBV27 to TRBJ2-1; 9 nucleotides match TRBD1. This CDR3 is built from 16 residues. Germline-derived CDR1 and CDR2 are MNHEY and SMNVEV (reference sequence). V shed 3 bases, J shed 7 bases, and the junction held 10 bases outside the gene matches. CDR3 in DNA: TGTGCCAGCAGTTTCCCGACCGGACAGGGGTTTAATGAGCAGTTCTTC. It translates to CASSFPTGQGFNEQFF.